The 17 T cell receptor beta chains below come from one sample, sequenced in a study of human T cells and chemical hapten exposure. TCRdb re-called the RACE reads through MiXCR, storing one row per CDR3 protein. The sample consists of around 190,000 distinct CDR3 sequences, about a fifth of them appearing once. Documented time point: patch test 1, 2 weeks after DPC sensitization. Treatment: therapeutic diphenylcyclopropenone sensitization with weekly scalp DPC. The sample was whole blood, taken in connection with sensitization to the hapten diphenylcyclopropenone (DPC). These receptors originate from a woman in her forties or fifties with alopecia areata. Some clones in this sample may be carry-over from other donors' samples.

The rearrangement joins TRBV12-3 or TRBV12-4 to TRBJ1-5, with no clear D. This CDR3 has 15 residues. The V and J ends lost 3 bases and 0 bases respectively, with 9 bases between them. Here the CDR3 DNA reads TGTGCCAGCAGTTTGTGGCAGATTAGCAATCAGCCCCAGCATTTT. Translated, it gives CASSLWQISNQPQHF.

The rearrangement uses TRBV20-1 and TRBJ1-2; a weak D match, TRBD1 (6 bases). Germline loops: CDR1 DFQATT, CDR2 SNEGSKA (reference sequence). V lost 6 bases and J 5 bases, leaving 16 bases between the germline ends. The CDR3 extends over 13 amino acids. The CDR3 here is CSATFRGGYGYTF. The CDR3 nucleotides are TGCAGTGCCACCTTCAGGGGAGGGTATGGCTACACCTTC.

The CDR3 nucleotides are TGTGCCAGCAGCTCCGGACAGGGGCGGATGAACACTGAAGCTTTCTTT. Encoded protein: CASSSGQGRMNTEAFF. The chain has TRBV7-9 and TRBJ1-1, with TRBD1 identical over 9 bases. The CDR3 contains 16 residues. The germline V gene has CDR1 SEHNR and CDR2 FQNEAQ (reference sequence). J was trimmed by 0 bases and V by 4 bases; bases with no gene match: 6. Supplemented by reference TRBV7-9 and TRBJ1-1, the full variable domain reads DTGVSQNPRHKITKRGQNVTFRCDPISEHNRLYWYRQTLGQGPEFLTYFQNEAQLEKSRLLSDRFSAERPKGSFSTLEIQRTEQGDSAMYLCASSSGQGRMNTEAFFGQGTRLTVV.

The chain links TRBV10-3 to TRBJ1-4; TRBD1 matches at 7 bases. Germline CDR1 reads ENHRY; CDR2 reads SYGVKD. This CDR3 spans 14 amino acids. The ends lost 4 bases at V and 6 bases at J; junction bases unmatched: 5. CDR3 sequence (DNA): TGTGCCATCAGTGGGGGGGGGACAGATGAAAAACTGTTTTTT. Its translation is CAISGGGTDEKLFF.

The V gene is TRBV29-1, the J gene TRBJ2-3; a possible D gene is TRBD2 (6 bases). Germline-derived CDR1 and CDR2 are SQVTM and ANQGSEA. This CDR3 is built from 13 residues. With 1 base removed from V and 4 bases from J, the gap between germline ends came to 9 bases. The CDR3 protein is CSVEVSGADTQYF. DNA of the CDR3: TGCAGCGTTGAAGTTTCGGGGGCAGATACGCAGTATTTT.

The table lists this clonotype with a few counts. The chain links TRBV4-2 to TRBJ2-7; D may be TRBD1 or TRBD2 (5 bases each). Germline V gene sequence: CDR1 LGHNA, CDR2 YNFKEQ. V was cut by 0 bases and J by 11 bases, with 14 bases left in between. This CDR3 is 13 amino acids long. The CDR3 bases are TGTGCCAGCAGCCAAGATCTTCGGGACCTTAAGTACTTC. It is translated as CASSQDLRDLKYF.

This clonotype has more than one count but fewer than ten. This sequence joins TRBV10-2 and TRBJ1-1; 9 nucleotides align to TRBD1. This CDR3 is built from 14 residues. With V trimmed by 5 bases and J by 3 bases, 4 bases remained unmatched. Germline lookup yields CDR1 WSHSY and CDR2 SAAADI. The CDR3, as DNA: TGCGCCAGCAGTTTAGACAGGGGGGACACTGAAGCTTTCTTT. Translation gives CASSLDRGDTEAFF.

The chain has TRBV2 and TRBJ1-6, with a possible D match to TRBD1 (6 bases). The V end lost 4 bases, the J end lost 13 bases, and 11 bases lay between the germline ends. Germline CDR1 and CDR2: SNHLY and FYNNEI. This CDR3 has 12 amino acids. The CDR3 here is CASSVRGPPLHF. DNA of the CDR3: TGTGCCAGCAGTGTACGGGGGCCCCCCCTCCACTTT.

This clonotype appeared a few times. The chain employs TRBV28 and TRBJ1-1; the D gene is possibly TRBD1 (5 bases). Trimming shortened V by 6 bases and J by 0 bases, and 8 bases separated the two germline ends. The CDR3 extends over 13 amino acids. CDR1 and CDR2 (germline): MDHEN, SYDVKM. The DNA for the CDR3 is TGTGCCAGCAGCCGACAGATGAACACTGAAGCTTTCTTT. This encodes CASSRQMNTEAFF.

The V call is TRBV6-1, the J call TRBJ2-7; tentative D call: TRBD1 (7 bases). The germline gives CDR1 MNHNS, CDR2 SASEGT. V was pared by 11 bases and J by 3 bases, with 17 bases between. This CDR3 region has 13 residues. The CDR3 is CASNRGGVYEQYF. CDR3 DNA: TGTGCCTCCAACAGGGGAGGAGTCTACGAGCAGTACTTC.

In its sample, this clonotype was seen a few times. The chain combines TRBV5-8 with TRBJ1-1; D perhaps matches TRBD1 (6 bases). The CDR3 runs 14 residues. The germline CDR1 and CDR2 sequences are SGHTS and YDEGEE. V was pared by 4 bases and J by 6 bases, with 16 bases between. CDR3 DNA: TGTGCCAGCAGCCCAACACATCGGACAGCTGAAGCTTTCTTT. Translated: CASSPTHRTAEAFF.

This clonotype was detected a few times. V and J are TRBV29-1 and TRBJ1-2, with D perhaps TRBD1 (6 bases). The CDR3 has 13 residues. Germline V gene sequence: CDR1 SQVTM, CDR2 ANQGSEA. V was clipped by 7 bases and J by 0 bases, with 12 bases between them. The chain's CDR3 is CSGRTDSNYGYTF. The CDR3 DNA sequence: TGCAGCGGCCGGACAGACTCTAACTATGGCTACACCTTC.

The chain couples TRBV29-1 to TRBJ2-5, with 8 bases identical to TRBD2. The CDR3 length is 15 residues. The germline gives CDR1 SQVTM, CDR2 ANQGSEA. The J segment lost 2 bases and the V segment lost 7 bases, leaving 12 bases of the junction unmatched. CDR3 loop: CSAGRAGVGQETQYF. CDR3 sequence (DNA): TGCAGCGCTGGGAGAGCGGGAGTAGGGCAAGAGACCCAGTACTTC.

Only a few counts were recorded for this clonotype. The rearrangement uses TRBV5-1 and TRBJ2-5, with 9 nucleotides matching TRBD1. Trimming cost V 6 bases and J 3 bases; bases outside gene matches: 6. The CDR3 extends over 14 amino acids. Germline V gene sequence: CDR1 SGHRS, CDR2 YFSETQ. In DNA form, the CDR3 reads TGCGCCAGCACCCAGACAGGGGGGGAAGAGACCCAGTACTTC. Translating it yields CASTQTGGEETQYF.

The J gene is TRBJ2-3, the V gene TRBV20-1; possibly TRBD2 for D (5 bases). This CDR3 has 12 residues. V was shortened by 5 bases and J by 4 bases, with 10 bases between the two germline ends. The germline gives CDR1 DFQATT, CDR2 SNEGSKA (reference sequence). CDR3 region: CSAGRGPDTQYF. The CDR3 region has the DNA TGCAGTGCTGGCCGCGGGCCAGATACGCAGTATTTT.

V and J are TRBV20-1 and TRBJ2-5; 16 nucleotides match TRBD2. V dropped 5 bases and J dropped 2; count of bases not matched to a gene: 2. Looked up from germline, CDR1 is DFQATT and CDR2 is SNEGSKA (reference sequence). CDR3 size: 15 residues. The CDR3 DNA is TGCAGTGCTCCGGGACTAGCGGGAGGGCAAGAGACCCAGTACTTC. Translating it yields CSAPGLAGGQETQYF.

This clonotype was observed a handful of times. CDR3: CASSFGTGHTEAFF. For the CDR3, the DNA is TGTGCCAGCAGCTTCGGGACAGGGCATACTGAAGCTTTCTTT. V gene TRBV5-5 combines with J gene TRBJ1-1; TRBD1 matches at 9 bases. V lost 2 bases and J lost 5; bases outside the gene matches: 4. The germline CDR1 and CDR2 sequences are SGHKS and YYEKEE (reference sequence). This CDR3 is built from 14 residues.